This TCR beta chain was obtained from a study of CD4 T cells in relation to SARS-CoV-2 and coronaviruses. The data were produced by immunoSEQ multiplex PCR, yet TCRdb's version contains in-frame clones alone and is incomplete. The profile shows around 15,000 clones, 80% to 85% of them singletons. As regards this clone: Its antigen is not identified.

CD4+ T cells from unexposed donors were obtained before the COVID-19 pandemic (2011-2018). After around nine days of culture, CD4+ T cells were isolated. Source material: CD4+ T cells from PBMCs, cultured in vitro. The sequence was obtained from a human donor in good health.

CDR3 nucleotide sequence: TGTGCCAGCATCTCGGGGGGGGCAAGTACAGGTTACGAGCAGTACTTC. Translated, it gives CASISGGASTGYEQYF. The genes are TRBV28 and TRBJ2-7; TRBD2 matches 8 bases. The CDR3 length is 16 residues. V gave up 7 bases and J gave up 4 bases; unmatched junction bases: 15. CDR1 is MDHEN and CDR2 is SYDVKM in the germline V gene. Supplemented by reference TRBV28 and TRBJ2-7, the full variable domain reads DVKVTQSSRYLVKRTGEKVFLECVQDMDHENMFWYRQDPGLGLRLIYFSYDVKMKEKGDIPEGYSVSREKKERFSLILESASTNQTSMYLCASISGGASTGYEQYFGPGTRLTVT.